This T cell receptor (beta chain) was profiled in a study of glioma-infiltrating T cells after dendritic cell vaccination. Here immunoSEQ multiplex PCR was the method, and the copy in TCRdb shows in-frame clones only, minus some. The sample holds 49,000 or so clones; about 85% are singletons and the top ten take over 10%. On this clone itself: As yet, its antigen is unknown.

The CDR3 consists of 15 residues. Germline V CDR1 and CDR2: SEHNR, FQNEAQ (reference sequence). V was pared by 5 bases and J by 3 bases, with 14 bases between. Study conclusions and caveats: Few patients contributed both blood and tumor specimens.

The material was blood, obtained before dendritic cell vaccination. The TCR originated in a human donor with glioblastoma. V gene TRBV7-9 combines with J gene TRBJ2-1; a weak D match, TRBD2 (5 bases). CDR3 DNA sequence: TGTGCCAGCAGCCCATGGCTAGCCAACTACAATGAGCAGTTCTTC. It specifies CASSPWLANYNEQFF.